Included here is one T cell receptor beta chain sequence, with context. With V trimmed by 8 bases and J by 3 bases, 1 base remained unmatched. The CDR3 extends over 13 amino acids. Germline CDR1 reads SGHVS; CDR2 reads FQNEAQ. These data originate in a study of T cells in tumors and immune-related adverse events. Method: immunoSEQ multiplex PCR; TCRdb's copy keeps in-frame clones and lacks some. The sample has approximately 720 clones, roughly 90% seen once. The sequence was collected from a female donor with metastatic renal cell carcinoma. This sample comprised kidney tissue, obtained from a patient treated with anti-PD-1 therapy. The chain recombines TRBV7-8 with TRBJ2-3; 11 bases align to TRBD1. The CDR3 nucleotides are TGTGCCAGCCGGGACAGGGGGACAGATACGCAGTATTTT. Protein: CASRDRGTDTQYF.